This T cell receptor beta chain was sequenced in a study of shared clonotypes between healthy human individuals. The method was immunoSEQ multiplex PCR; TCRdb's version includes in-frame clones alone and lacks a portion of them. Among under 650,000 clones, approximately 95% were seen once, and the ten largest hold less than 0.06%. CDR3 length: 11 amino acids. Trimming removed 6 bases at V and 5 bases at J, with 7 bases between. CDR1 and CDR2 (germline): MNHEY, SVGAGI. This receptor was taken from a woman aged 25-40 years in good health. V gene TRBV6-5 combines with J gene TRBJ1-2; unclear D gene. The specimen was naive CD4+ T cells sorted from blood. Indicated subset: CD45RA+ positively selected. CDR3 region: CASRRNYGYTF. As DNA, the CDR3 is TGTGCCAGCAGACGCAATTATGGCTACACCTTC.